Shown below are 4 T cell receptor beta chains from a single sample sequenced in a study of blood T cells in healthy people across ages. A second PCR of about 7 to 12 cycles used a sample-barcoded 5' primer and a J-beta primer mix. Via MiXCR, TCRdb re-called the 5' RACE reads, giving one row per CDR3 protein. The sample lists approximately 780,000 distinct CDR3 sequences, more than 25% occurring once. These data also featured in a second study, about T cells of mothers and their children.

Sequences were obtained from blood. These TCRs come from a boy younger than 18 in good health.

The chain has TRBV29-1 and TRBJ1-1, with 9 bases lining up with TRBD1. The CDR3 runs to 13 residues. J gave up 6 bases and V 7 bases, and 9 bases lay outside the gene matches. CDR1 and CDR2 from the germline V gene are SQVTM and ANQGSEA. The CDR3 DNA is TGCAGCGCCCGGACAGGGGATCACGCTGAAGCTTTCTTT. Translated: CSARTGDHAEAFF.

The V gene is TRBV7-9, the J gene TRBJ2-5; tentatively, D is TRBD1 (5 bases). This CDR3 spans 14 amino acids. Germline lookup yields CDR1 SEHNR and CDR2 FQNEAQ (reference sequence). V gave up 5 bases and J gave up 5 bases, with 15 bases separating them. The CDR3 DNA is TGTGCCAGCAGCCCCTGGGGCAGTAGGGAGACCCAGTACTTC. This encodes CASSPWGSRETQYF. The full variable domain, in which reference TRBV7-9 and TRBJ2-5 provide the parts outside the CDR3, is DTGVSQNPRHKITKRGQNVTFRCDPISEHNRLYWYRQTLGQGPEFLTYFQNEAQLEKSRLLSDRFSAERPKGSFSTLEIQRTEQGDSAMYLCASSPWGSRETQYFGPGTRLLVL.

The chain carries TRBV12-3 or TRBV12-4 and TRBJ2-3; D not resolved. Between the trimmed V and J ends, which lost 5 bases and 1 base, there was a span of 10 bases. This CDR3 is 14 amino acids long. In DNA, the CDR3 is TGTGCCAGCAGTAACGGATGGGGCACAGATACGCAGTATTTT. Its protein is CASSNGWGTDTQYF.

V usage is TRBV5-1 and J usage is TRBJ1-1, with D hard to call. With 5 bases removed from V and 5 bases from J, the gap between germline ends came to 16 bases. The CDR3 extends over 14 amino acids. Germline lookup yields CDR1 SGHRS and CDR2 YFSETQ. The CDR3 DNA is TGCGCCAGCAGGCCACCGGGAGGCTTGACTGAAGCTTTCTTT. Translating gives CASRPPGGLTEAFF.